The rows below give T cell receptor beta chains drawn from one sample of a study of shared clonotypes between healthy human individuals. Profiled with immunoSEQ multiplex PCR; TCRdb holds only in-frame clones, not every one. The data contain about 520,000 clones, over 70% of them singletons. Sequencing was performed on PBMCs. Receptor source: a woman aged 35 to 49 in good health. Some clones in this sample may be carry-over from other donors' samples. Each CDR3 is given with its conserved first and last residue. A D gene is named only where the DNA matches it firmly. Size values are once, few and many counts, or a class for expanded clones, and some rows have none.

d_call | j_call | v_call | clone_size | cdr3_nt | cdr3_aa
TRBD1 | TRBJ2-5 | TRBV2 | . | TGTGCCAGCAGTTTTGTACAGGGGGGAGAGACCCAGTACTTC | CASSFVQGGETQYF
TRBD1 | TRBJ2-7 | TRBV6-1 | . | TGTGCCAGCAGTGATAGACAGGGTACAACCTACGAGCAGTACTTC | CASSDRQGTTYEQYF
. | TRBJ1-2 | TRBV18 | . | TGTGCCAGCTCACCCGTTGTTGATTACTATGGCTACACCTTC | CASSPVVDYYGYTF
TRBD1 | TRBJ2-1 | TRBV19 | . | TGTGCCAGTAGTGCCAGGGAGGGACAGGGCGCTTACAATGAGCAGTTCTTC | CASSAREGQGAYNEQFF
TRBD2 | TRBJ2-2 | TRBV4-3 | . | TGCGCCAGCAGCCCTAGACTAGCGGGAGGGCCCGCGGAGCTGTTTTTT | CASSPRLAGGPAELFF
. | TRBJ1-1 | TRBV19 | . | TGTGCCAGTAGTTCCCGAAGTGGGGGCACTGAAGCTTTCTTT | CASSSRSGGTEAFF
. | TRBJ2-3 | TRBV4-2 | . | TGTGCCAGCAGCCAAGATGTCAGGGACTATACGCAGTATTTT | CASSQDVRDYTQYF
TRBD2 | TRBJ2-1 | TRBV11-2 | . | TGTGCCAGCAGCTTAGTGCGGGGGAGCTCCTACAATGAGCAGTTCTTC | CASSLVRGSSYNEQFF
. | TRBJ2-7 | TRBV5-4 | . | TGTGCCAGCAGCTTGGCGTCACAGAATTACGAGCAGTACTTC | CASSLASQNYEQYF
. | TRBJ1-1 | TRBV5-1 | . | TGCGCCAGCAGAGCCGGGACTGACTTCACTGAAGCTTTCTTT | CASRAGTDFTEAFF
. | TRBJ2-2 | TRBV12-5 | few | TGTGCTAGTGGTTTGGTACTCGGGAACACCGGGGAGCTGTTTTTT | CASGLVLGNTGELFF
TRBD2 | TRBJ2-1 | TRBV28 | few | TGTGCCAGCAGTTTGTCCACTAGCGGGGGTGGTGGTGAGCAGTTCTTC | CASSLSTSGGGGEQFF
. | TRBJ1-3 | TRBV15 | . | TGTGCCACCAGCAGAGATCAACTGGGGGCTGGAAACACCATATATTTT | CATSRDQLGAGNTIYF
TRBD2 | TRBJ2-3 | TRBV5-1 | . | TGCGCCAGCAGCGACGCGGGAGGGGCAGATACGCAGTATTTT | CASSDAGGADTQYF
TRBD1 | TRBJ2-7 | TRBV5-4 | . | TGTGCCAGCAGCTTGGGACAGGGGACGAGCTCCTACGAGCAGTACTTC | CASSLGQGTSSYEQYF
TRBD2 | TRBJ2-7 | TRBV15 | once | TGTGCCACCAGCACCCAAAGTGGACTAGCGGGACGTGTCGAGCAGTACTTC | CATSTQSGLAGRVEQYF
TRBD2 | TRBJ2-7 | TRBV5-4 | . | TGTGCCAGCAGCCTCCCCAGCGGGAGTTCCTACGAGCAGTACTTC | CASSLPSGSSYEQYF
. | TRBJ2-7 | TRBV11-2 | . | TGTGCCAGCAGCTTAGGGCTGGGAGCTACCTACGAGCAGTACTTC | CASSLGLGATYEQYF
TRBD1 | TRBJ1-1 | TRBV18 | . | TGTGCCAGCTCAATCCGACAGGGGGACACTGAAGCTTTCTTT | CASSIRQGDTEAFF
TRBD1 | TRBJ2-3 | TRBV12-5 | . | TGTGCTAGTGGTCAGGACAGGGTTACGCAGTATTTT | CASGQDRVTQYF
. | TRBJ2-7 | TRBV19 | . | TGTGCCAGTAGCAACAGCGGTGCTTACGAGCAGTACTTC | CASSNSGAYEQYF
. | TRBJ2-7 | TRBV28 | . | TGTGCCAGCAGTCAACGCCTGGGGGCCTACGAGCAGTACTTC | CASSQRLGAYEQYF
. | TRBJ2-7 | TRBV6-5 | . | TGTGCCAGCAGTACAGACAAAAACGAGCAGTACTTC | CASSTDKNEQYF
TRBD1 | TRBJ2-5 | TRBV19 | . | TGTGCCAGTAGTATAGCGACAGGGCTTGAGACCCAGTACTTC | CASSIATGLETQYF
. | TRBJ2-3 | TRBV6-1 | . | TGTGCCAGCAGTGAGAGGCACGGGGACACAGATACGCAGTATTTT | CASSERHGDTDTQYF
. | TRBJ2-7 | TRBV13 | . | TGTGCCAGCAGCTTCATAGGACCTGAGCAGTACTTC | CASSFIGPEQYF
TRBD1 | TRBJ2-6 | TRBV5-1 | . | TGCGCCAGCAGCGACACAGGGGGCAGTGGGGCCAACGTCCTGACTTTC | CASSDTGGSGANVLTF
TRBD1 | TRBJ2-7 | TRBV7-9 | . | TGTGCCAGCAGCTGGACTCGGTACAGGGGCTCCTACGAGCAGTACTTC | CASSWTRYRGSYEQYF
. | TRBJ2-7 | TRBV2 | . | TGTGCCAGCAAGGGAGGGGGGAGTCCATCCTACGAGCAGTACTTC | CASKGGGSPSYEQYF
TRBD2 | TRBJ2-1 | TRBV28 | . | TGTGCCAGCACCCCCCTTGCGGGAGGGGTTGAGGATGAGCAGTTCTTC | CASTPLAGGVEDEQFF
TRBD1 | TRBJ2-5 | TRBV6-5 | few | TGTGCCAGCACTCCAACAGGGGGTCGAGAGACCCAGTACTTC | CASTPTGGRETQYF
. | TRBJ1-5 | TRBV27 | . | TGTGCCAGCAGTTCGCGACACGTCCGGAATTGGCCCCAGCATTTT | CASSSRHVRNWPQHF
TRBD1 | TRBJ2-3 | TRBV28 | . | TGTGCCAGCAGTTTTAACGACAGGGATGTAACAGATACGCAGTATTTT | CASSFNDRDVTDTQYF